This T cell receptor beta chain appears in the sequencing data of a study of human T cells and chemical hapten exposure. Study context: Upper inner arm skin measuring 2 cm by 2 cm received 2% DPC for sensitization.

Time point denoted: patch test 1, 2 weeks after DPC sensitization. As to treatment: therapeutic diphenylcyclopropenone sensitization with weekly scalp DPC. Unfractionated whole blood yielded the extracted total RNA. Separate cDNA molecules received unique molecular identifiers, which the library attached to them. MiXCR, applied by TCRdb to the RACE reads, yields one record per CDR3 protein. The sample includes approximately 400,000 distinct CDR3 sequences, nearly 5% of them seen just once. This clonotype was counted at least ten times. This CDR3 comprises 13 residues. Trimming took off 4 bases at V and 7 bases at J, with 11 bases between the two ends. CDR1 SNHLY and CDR2 FYNNEI come from the germline V gene.

The chain has TRBV2 and TRBJ2-1; no clear D. The sequence derives from a woman aged 50 to 60 with alopecia areata. Some clones in this sample may be carry-over from other donors' samples. Source: whole blood, taken in connection with sensitization to the hapten diphenylcyclopropenone (DPC). The CDR3 coding sequence is TGTGCCAGCAGTGGGACGGGCAGGAATGAGCAGTTCTTC. This encodes CASSGTGRNEQFF.